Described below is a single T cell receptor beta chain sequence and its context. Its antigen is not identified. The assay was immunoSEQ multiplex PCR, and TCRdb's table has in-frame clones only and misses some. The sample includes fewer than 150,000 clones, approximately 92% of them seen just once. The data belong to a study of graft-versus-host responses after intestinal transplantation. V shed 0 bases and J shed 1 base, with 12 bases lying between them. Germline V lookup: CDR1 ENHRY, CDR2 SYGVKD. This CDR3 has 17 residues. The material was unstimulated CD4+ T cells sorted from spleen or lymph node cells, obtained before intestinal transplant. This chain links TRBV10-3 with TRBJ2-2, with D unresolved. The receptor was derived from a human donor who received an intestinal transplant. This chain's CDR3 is CAISESNPNWNTGELFF. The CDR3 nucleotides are TGTGCCATCAGTGAGTCAAACCCTAACTGGAACACCGGGGAGCTGTTTTTT.